A single sample is the source of the 9 T cell receptor beta chains below, sequenced in a study of blood T cell repertoires in COVID-19. The protocol was immunoSEQ multiplex PCR, while the TCRdb copy is restricted to in-frame clones and leaves out a portion. Seen here are approximately 180,000 clones, around three quarters observed once, and the top ten hold about a sixth. The material sequenced was PBMCs or T cells enriched from blood (not recorded which). The receptors derive from a woman aged 45-59 years with acute COVID-19.

The CDR3 loop is CASSYSYTSSGNTIYF. The CDR3 DNA follows: TGTGCCAGCAGTTACTCGTATACCAGCTCTGGAAACACCATATATTTT. V gene TRBV6-5 combines with J gene TRBJ1-3, with no clear D. Germline V CDR1 and CDR2: MNHEY, SVGAGI. This CDR3 is built from 16 residues. V lost 0 bases and J lost 0, with 9 bases in between.

The V call is TRBV14, the J call TRBJ2-3; the D is unclear. Germline V CDR1 and CDR2: SGHDN, FVKESK. V lost 0 bases to trimming and J lost 2 bases, with 9 bases between them. The CDR3 loop spans 15 amino acids. The CDR3 region is CASSQDYWYTDTQYF. In nucleotides, the CDR3 is TGTGCCAGCAGCCAAGACTACTGGTACACAGATACGCAGTATTTT.

There are a few counts of this clone. The chain is built from TRBV6-5 and TRBJ1-2; tentative D call: TRBD1 (6 bases). Between the trimmed V and J ends, which lost 7 bases and 4 bases, there was a span of 13 bases. Germline values: CDR1 MNHEY, CDR2 SVGAGI. There are 13 residues in the CDR3. The CDR3 DNA reads TGTGCCAGCATACCAGGGGACGCCTATGGCTACACCTTC. This translates into CASIPGDAYGYTF.

In this sample, this clone turned up a few times. The chain links TRBV4-2 to TRBJ1-5; D may be TRBD1 (5 bases). Germline V gives CDR1 LGHNA, CDR2 YNFKEQ. V was trimmed by 0 bases and J by 0 bases, leaving 12 bases between them. This CDR3 has 17 amino acids. The CDR3 protein is CASSQEVGQASNQPQHF. In nucleotides, the CDR3 is TGTGCCAGCAGCCAAGAGGTGGGGCAGGCTAGCAATCAGCCCCAGCATTTT.

The rearrangement joins TRBV6-5 to TRBJ2-1, with 9 nucleotides matching TRBD2. The ends lost 8 bases at V and 9 bases at J; junction bases unmatched: 11. The CDR3 has 14 residues. The germline V gene has CDR1 MNHEY and CDR2 SVGAGI. CDR3 sequence: CASLGTSRSGEQFF. The CDR3 DNA reads as TGTGCCAGCCTTGGGACTAGCCGTTCCGGTGAGCAGTTCTTC.

The chain carries TRBV29-1 and TRBJ2-5; D not resolved. This CDR3 comprises 12 residues. Looked up from germline, CDR1 is SQVTM and CDR2 is ANQGSEA. V gave up 4 bases and J gave up 2 bases, with 8 bases separating them. The CDR3 is CSVGGRQETQYF. CDR3 nucleotides: TGCAGCGTTGGAGGAAGACAAGAGACCCAGTACTTC.

The rearrangement joins TRBV7-9 to TRBJ2-3; 7 bases match TRBD1. The CDR3 length is 14 residues. The V gene end was trimmed by 5 bases and the J gene end by 6 bases; junction bases not matched to a gene: 8. Germline V gene lookup returns CDR1 SEHNR and CDR2 FQNEAQ (reference sequence). CDR3 sequence: CASSVGQVTDTQYF. In DNA, the CDR3 is TGTGCCAGCAGCGTCGGACAGGTTACGGATACGCAGTATTTT.

V usage is TRBV5-1 and J usage is TRBJ2-3, with D perhaps TRBD2 (6 bases). The CDR3 length is 13 residues. Germline-derived CDR1 and CDR2 are SGHRS and YFSETQ. The V end was cut by 5 bases, the J end by 2 bases, with 9 bases between. CDR3 coding DNA: TGCGCCAGCAGGCGGGAACTCACAGATACGCAGTATTTT. This encodes CASRRELTDTQYF.

The chain couples TRBV19 to TRBJ1-1; 12 bases agree with TRBD1. Germline CDR1 reads LNHDA; CDR2 reads SQIVND (reference sequence). The CDR3 length is 15 residues. V shed 7 bases, J shed 3 bases, and the junction held 6 bases outside the gene matches. The CDR3 region has the DNA TGTGCCAGTATTTCCGGGACAGGGGGCTACACTGAAGCTTTCTTT. This gives the protein CASISGTGGYTEAFF.